This TCR beta chain emerged from a study of blood T cell repertoires in COVID-19. Overall study context: Spain, Italy and the United States supplied samples that represented acute and convalescent COVID-19. The analysed material was cDNA or gDNA that came from T cells, B-cell-depleted T cells, or PBMCs.

Original analysis: Amplification of reference gene primers provided the estimated nucleated cell counts. Sequencing used immunoSEQ multiplex PCR; TCRdb keeps in-frame clones, though not all of them. V and J calls and clone size are as listed in that table; D and trimming were resolved from the DNA. The sample records roughly 51,000 clones, around 86% being singletons. This clonotype was obtained from a man between 45 and 60 years old with active COVID-19. Sequencing input: peripheral blood.

The CDR3 DNA sequence: TGTGCCAGCAGTGAGGGGGTAGCGGGGTCCACCGGGGAGCTGTTTTTT. Translation: CASSEGVAGSTGELFF. The chain couples TRBV6-1 to TRBJ2-2, with TRBD2 matching over 8 bases. Germline trimming cut 3 bases from V and 4 bases from J; bases unmatched to any gene: 7. The CDR3 runs to 16 residues. The germline gives CDR1 MNHNS, CDR2 SASEGT.